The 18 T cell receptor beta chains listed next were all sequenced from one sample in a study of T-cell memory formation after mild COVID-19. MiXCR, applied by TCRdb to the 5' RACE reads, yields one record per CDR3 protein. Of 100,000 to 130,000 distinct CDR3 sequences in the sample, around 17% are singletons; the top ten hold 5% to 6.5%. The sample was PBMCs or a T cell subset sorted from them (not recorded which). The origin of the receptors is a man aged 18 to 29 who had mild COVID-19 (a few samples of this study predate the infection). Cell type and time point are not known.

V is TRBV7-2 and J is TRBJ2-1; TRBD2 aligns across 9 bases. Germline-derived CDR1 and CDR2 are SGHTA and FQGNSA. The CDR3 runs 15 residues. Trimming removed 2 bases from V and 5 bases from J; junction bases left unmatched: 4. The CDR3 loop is CASSLLAGWDNEQFF. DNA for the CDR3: TGTGCCAGCAGCTTACTAGCGGGGTGGGACAATGAGCAGTTCTTC.

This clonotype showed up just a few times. The CDR3 DNA is TGTGCCAGCAGCTTAGGAGGCAGTAACAATGAGCAGTTCTTC. Its translation is CASSLGGSNNEQFF. The chain combines TRBV7-9 with TRBJ2-1; no clear D gene. Germline loops: CDR1 SEHNR, CDR2 FQNEAQ (reference sequence). The CDR3 totals 14 residues. Trimming shortened V by 1 base and J by 5 bases, and 9 bases separated the two germline ends. Together with reference TRBV7-9 and TRBJ2-1, the CDR3 gives the full variable domain: DTGVSQNPRHKITKRGQNVTFRCDPISEHNRLYWYRQTLGQGPEFLTYFQNEAQLEKSRLLSDRFSAERPKGSFSTLEIQRTEQGDSAMYLCASSLGGSNNEQFFGPGTRLTVL.

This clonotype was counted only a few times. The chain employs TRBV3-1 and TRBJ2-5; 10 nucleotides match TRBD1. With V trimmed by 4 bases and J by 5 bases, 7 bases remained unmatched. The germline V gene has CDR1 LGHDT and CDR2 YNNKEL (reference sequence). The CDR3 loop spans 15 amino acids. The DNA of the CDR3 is TGTGCCAGCAGCCGATGGACAGGGGGTACCGAGACCCAGTACTTC. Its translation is CASSRWTGGTETQYF.

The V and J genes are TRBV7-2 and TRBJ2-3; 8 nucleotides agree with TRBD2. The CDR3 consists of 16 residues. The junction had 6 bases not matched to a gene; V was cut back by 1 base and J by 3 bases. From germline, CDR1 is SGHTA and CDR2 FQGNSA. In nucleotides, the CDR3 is TGTGCCAGCAGCTTAGTCGCGGGGGGAACTACAGATACGCAGTATTTT. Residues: CASSLVAGGTTDTQYF.

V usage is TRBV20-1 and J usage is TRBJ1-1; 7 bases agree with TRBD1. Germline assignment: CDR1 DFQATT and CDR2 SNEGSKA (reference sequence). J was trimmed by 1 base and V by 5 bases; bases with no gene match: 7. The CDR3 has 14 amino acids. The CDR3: CSAERGTANTEAFF. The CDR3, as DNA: TGCAGTGCTGAGAGGGGGACAGCGAACACTGAAGCTTTCTTT.

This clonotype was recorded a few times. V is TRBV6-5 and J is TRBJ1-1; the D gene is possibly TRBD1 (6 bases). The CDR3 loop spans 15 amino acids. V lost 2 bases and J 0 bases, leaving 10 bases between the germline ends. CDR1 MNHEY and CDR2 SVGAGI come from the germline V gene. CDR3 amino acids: CASSYGGQLNTEAFF. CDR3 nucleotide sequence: TGTGCCAGCAGTTACGGAGGACAGTTGAACACTGAAGCTTTCTTT.

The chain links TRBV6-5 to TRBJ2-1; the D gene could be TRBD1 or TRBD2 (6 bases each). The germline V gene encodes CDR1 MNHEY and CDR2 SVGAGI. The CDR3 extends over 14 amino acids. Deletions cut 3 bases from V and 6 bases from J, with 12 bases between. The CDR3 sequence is CASSYEGGRNEQFF. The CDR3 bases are TGTGCCAGCAGTTATGAGGGGGGCCGCAATGAGCAGTTCTTC.

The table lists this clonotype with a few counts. The CDR3 DNA reads TGTGCCAGCAGCTTCGGGGCGAGCTCCTACAATGAGCAGTTCTTC. Translating it yields CASSFGASSYNEQFF. The chain links TRBV5-4 to TRBJ2-1; D is tentatively TRBD1 or TRBD2 (5 bases each). CDR1 is SGHNT and CDR2 is YYREEE in the germline V gene (reference sequence). Trimming left V 2 bases short and J 0 bases short, with 9 bases between. The CDR3 is made up of 15 amino acids.

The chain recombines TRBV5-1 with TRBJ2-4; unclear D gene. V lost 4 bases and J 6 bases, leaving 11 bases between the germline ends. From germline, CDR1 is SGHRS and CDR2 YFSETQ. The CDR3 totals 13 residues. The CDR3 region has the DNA TGCGCCAGCAGCCATGACACGGGAAACATTCAGTACTTC. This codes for CASSHDTGNIQYF. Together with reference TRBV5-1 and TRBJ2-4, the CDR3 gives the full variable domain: KAGVTQTPRYLIKTRGQQVTLSCSPISGHRSVSWYQQTPGQGLQFLFEYFSETQRNKGNFPGRFSGRQFSNSRSEMNVSTLELGDSALYLCASSHDTGNIQYFGAGTRLSVL.

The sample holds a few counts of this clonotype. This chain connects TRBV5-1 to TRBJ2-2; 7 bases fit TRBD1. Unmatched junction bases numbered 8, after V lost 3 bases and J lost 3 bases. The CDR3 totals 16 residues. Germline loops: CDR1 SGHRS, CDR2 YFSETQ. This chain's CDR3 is CASSSRPGGDTGELFF. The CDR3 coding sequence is TGCGCCAGCAGCTCAAGGCCAGGGGGAGACACCGGGGAGCTGTTTTTT.

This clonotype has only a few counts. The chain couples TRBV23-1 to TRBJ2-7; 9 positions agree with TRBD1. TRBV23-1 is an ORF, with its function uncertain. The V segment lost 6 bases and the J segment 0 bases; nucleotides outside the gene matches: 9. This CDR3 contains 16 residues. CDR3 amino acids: CASRDPGTGSSYEQYV. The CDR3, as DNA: TGCGCCAGCAGGGACCCCGGGACAGGGAGCTCCTACGAGCAGTACGTC.

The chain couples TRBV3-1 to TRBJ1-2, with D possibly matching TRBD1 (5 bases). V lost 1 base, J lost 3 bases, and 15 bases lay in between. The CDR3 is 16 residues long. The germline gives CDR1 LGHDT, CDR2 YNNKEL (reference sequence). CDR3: CASSQGSAWGDYGYTF. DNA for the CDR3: TGTGCCAGCAGCCAAGGTTCGGCGTGGGGGGACTATGGCTACACCTTC.

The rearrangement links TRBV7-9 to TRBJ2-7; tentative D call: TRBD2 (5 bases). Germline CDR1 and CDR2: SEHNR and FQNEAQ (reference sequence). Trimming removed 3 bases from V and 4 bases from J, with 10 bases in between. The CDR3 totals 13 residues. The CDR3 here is CASSFLGVYEQYV. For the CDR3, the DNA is TGTGCCAGCAGCTTTCTCGGGGTATACGAGCAGTACGTC.

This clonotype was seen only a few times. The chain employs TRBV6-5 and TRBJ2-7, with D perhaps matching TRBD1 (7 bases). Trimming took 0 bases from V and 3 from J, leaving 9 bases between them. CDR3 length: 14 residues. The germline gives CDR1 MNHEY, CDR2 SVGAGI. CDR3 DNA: TGTGCCAGCAGTTACTCCCAGGGGGGCTACGAGCAGTACTTC. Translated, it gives CASSYSQGGYEQYF.

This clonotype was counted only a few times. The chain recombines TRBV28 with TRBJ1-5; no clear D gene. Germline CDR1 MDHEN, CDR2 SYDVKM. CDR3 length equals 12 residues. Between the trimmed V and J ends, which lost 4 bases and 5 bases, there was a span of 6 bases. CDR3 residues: CASSSEYQPQHF. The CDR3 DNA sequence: TGTGCCAGCAGTTCCGAGTATCAGCCCCAGCATTTT.

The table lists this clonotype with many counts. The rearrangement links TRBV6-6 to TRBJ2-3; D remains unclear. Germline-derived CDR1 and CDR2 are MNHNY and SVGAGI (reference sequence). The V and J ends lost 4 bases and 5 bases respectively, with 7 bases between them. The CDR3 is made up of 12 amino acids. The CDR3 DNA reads TGTGCCAGCAGTTTAGTGGTAGATACGCAGTATTTT. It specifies CASSLVVDTQYF.

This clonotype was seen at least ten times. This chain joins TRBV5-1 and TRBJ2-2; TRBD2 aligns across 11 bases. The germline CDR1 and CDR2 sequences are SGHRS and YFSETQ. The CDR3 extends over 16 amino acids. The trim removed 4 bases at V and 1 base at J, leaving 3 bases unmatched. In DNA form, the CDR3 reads TGCGCCAGCAGCCCCCTAGCGGGGGGGAACACCGGGGAGCTGTTTTTT. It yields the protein CASSPLAGGNTGELFF.

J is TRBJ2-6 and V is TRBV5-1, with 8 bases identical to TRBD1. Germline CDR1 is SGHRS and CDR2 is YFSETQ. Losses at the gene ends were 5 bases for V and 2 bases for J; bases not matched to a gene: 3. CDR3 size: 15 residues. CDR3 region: CASRSTGAGANVLTF. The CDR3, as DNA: TGCGCCAGCAGATCGACAGGGGCTGGGGCCAACGTCCTGACTTTC.